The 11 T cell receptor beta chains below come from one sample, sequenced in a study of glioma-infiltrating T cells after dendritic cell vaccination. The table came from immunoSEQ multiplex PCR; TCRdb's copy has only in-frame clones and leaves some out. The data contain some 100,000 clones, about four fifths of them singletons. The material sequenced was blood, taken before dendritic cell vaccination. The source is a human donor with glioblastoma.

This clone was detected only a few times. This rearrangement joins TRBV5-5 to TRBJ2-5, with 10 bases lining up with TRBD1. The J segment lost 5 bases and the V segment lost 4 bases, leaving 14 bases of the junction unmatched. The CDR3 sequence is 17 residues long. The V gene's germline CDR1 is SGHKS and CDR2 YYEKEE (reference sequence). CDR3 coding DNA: TGTGCCAGCAGCCGATGGACAGGGGGTTCCCTTATGGAGACCCAGTACTTC. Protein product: CASSRWTGGSLMETQYF.

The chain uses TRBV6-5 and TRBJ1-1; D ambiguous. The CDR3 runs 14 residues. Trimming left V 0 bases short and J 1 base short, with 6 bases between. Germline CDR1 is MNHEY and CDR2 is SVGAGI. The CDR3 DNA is TGTGCCAGCAGTTACTCGAGCCAGAACACTGAAGCTTTCTTT. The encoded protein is CASSYSSQNTEAFF.

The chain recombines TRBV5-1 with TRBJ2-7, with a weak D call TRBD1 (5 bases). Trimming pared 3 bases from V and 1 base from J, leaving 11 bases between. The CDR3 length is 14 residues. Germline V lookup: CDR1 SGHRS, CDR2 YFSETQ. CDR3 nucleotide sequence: TGCGCCAGCAGCTCCCAGCAGGGATCCTACGAGCAGTACTTC. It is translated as CASSSQQGSYEQYF.

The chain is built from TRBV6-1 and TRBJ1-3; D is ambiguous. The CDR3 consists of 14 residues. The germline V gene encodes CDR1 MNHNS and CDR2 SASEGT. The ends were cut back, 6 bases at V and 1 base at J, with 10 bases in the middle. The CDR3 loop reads CASRNIQSGNTIYF. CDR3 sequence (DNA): TGTGCCAGCAGGAACATTCAATCTGGAAACACCATATATTTT.

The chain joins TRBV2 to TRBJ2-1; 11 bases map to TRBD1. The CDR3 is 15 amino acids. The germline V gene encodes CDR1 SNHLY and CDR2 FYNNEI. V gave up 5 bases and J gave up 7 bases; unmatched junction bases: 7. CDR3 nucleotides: TGTGCCAGCAGTCCCCGGACAGGGGGCCCTAATGAGCAGTTCTTC. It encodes CASSPRTGGPNEQFF.

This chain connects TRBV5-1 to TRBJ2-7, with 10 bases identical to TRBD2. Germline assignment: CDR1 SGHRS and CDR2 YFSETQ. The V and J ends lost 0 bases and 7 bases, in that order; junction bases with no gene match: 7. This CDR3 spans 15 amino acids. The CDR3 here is CASSLGDLAGVEQYF. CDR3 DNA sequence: TGCGCCAGCAGCTTGGGTGACCTAGCGGGAGTGGAGCAGTACTTC.

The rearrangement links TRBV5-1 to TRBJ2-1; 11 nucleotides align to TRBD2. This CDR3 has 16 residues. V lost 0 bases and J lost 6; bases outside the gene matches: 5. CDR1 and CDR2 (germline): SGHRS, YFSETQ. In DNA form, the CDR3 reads TGCGCCAGCAGCTTGGGAGGTAGCGGGGGGGTCAATGAGCAGTTCTTC. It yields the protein CASSLGGSGGVNEQFF.

CDR3 loop: CASSFGAAGLEAFF. The CDR3, as DNA: TGCGCCAGCAGCTTCGGGGCTGCGGGGCTGGAAGCTTTCTTT. This chain links TRBV5-1 with TRBJ1-1; TRBD1 is a possible D gene (5 bases). The germline V and J ends were trimmed by 2 bases and 8 bases, with 16 bases remaining between them. The CDR3 totals 14 residues. The germline CDR1 and CDR2 sequences are SGHRS and YFSETQ.

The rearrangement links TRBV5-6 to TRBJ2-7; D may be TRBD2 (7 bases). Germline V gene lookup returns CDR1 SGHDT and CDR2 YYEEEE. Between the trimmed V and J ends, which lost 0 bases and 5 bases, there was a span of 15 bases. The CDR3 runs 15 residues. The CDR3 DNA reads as TGTGCCAGCAGCTTGGGCCACGGGGGGCACAACGAGCAGTACTTC. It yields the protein CASSLGHGGHNEQYF.

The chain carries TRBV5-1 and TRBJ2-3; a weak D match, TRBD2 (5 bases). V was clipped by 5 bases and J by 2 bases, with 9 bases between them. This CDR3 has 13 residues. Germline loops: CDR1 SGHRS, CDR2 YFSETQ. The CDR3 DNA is TGCGCCAGCAGGGAGCGGTACACAGATACGCAGTATTTT. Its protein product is CASRERYTDTQYF. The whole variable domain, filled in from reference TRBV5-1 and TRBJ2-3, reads KAGVTQTPRYLIKTRGQQVTLSCSPISGHRSVSWYQQTPGQGLQFLFEYFSETQRNKGNFPGRFSGRQFSNSRSEMNVSTLELGDSALYLCASRERYTDTQYFGPGTRLTVL.

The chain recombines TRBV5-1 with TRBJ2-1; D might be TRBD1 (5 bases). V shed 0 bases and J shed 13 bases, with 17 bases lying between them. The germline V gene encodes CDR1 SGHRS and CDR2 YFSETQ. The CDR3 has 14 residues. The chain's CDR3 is CASSLVGPGHTQFF. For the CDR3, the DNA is TGCGCCAGCAGCTTGGTGGGGCCAGGTCACACCCAGTTCTTC.